Listed below are T cell receptor beta chains from one sample, sequenced in a study of T cell responses to AZD1222 COVID-19 vaccine. The repertoire was sequenced with immunoSEQ multiplex PCR; TCRdb's copy has only in-frame clones and lacks some. Of 90,000 to 100,000 clones in the sample, 70% to 85% were seen once. The sample was peripheral blood, taken 28 days after the second AZD1222 dose. These receptors were collected from an adult who received the AZD1222 COVID-19 vaccine. CDR3s include the opening cysteine and the closing phenylalanine or tryptophan. Fields, in order: D gene, clone size, J gene, V gene, CDR3 protein, CDR3 DNA. D genes are given only for firm matches. Clone size is shown for a subset of rows, as once, few, many or a class of expanded clone.

-,-,TRBJ2-2,TRBV2,CASSSYRAGELFF,TGTGCCAGCAGTTCTTACAGGGCCGGGGAGCTGTTTTTT
-,-,TRBJ1-1,TRBV7-8,CATSADTEAFF,TGTGCCACCTCAGCGGACACTGAAGCTTTCTTT
-,once,TRBJ1-2,TRBV10-3,CAILGHADSTGGYTF,TGTGCCATTCTAGGACATGCCGATTCTACGGGTGGCTACACCTTC
-,-,TRBJ1-3,TRBV14,CASSQGRGGGNTIYF,TGTGCCAGCAGCCAAGGTCGGGGCGGTGGAAACACCATATATTTT
TRBD1,-,TRBJ1-1,TRBV25-1,CASSFTGVPEAFF,TGTGCCAGCAGTTTCACAGGGGTGCCTGAAGCTTTCTTT
-,-,TRBJ2-2,TRBV6-5,CASSWGHTGELFF,TGTGCCAGCAGTTGGGGGCACACCGGGGAGCTGTTTTTT
-,-,TRBJ2-1,TRBV11-2,CASSLDPMPLPNNEQFF,TGTGCCAGCAGCTTAGATCCCATGCCCCTACCTAACAATGAGCAGTTCTTC
TRBD2,-,TRBJ2-2,TRBV11-2,CASSPKQLLAMGELFF,TGTGCCAGCAGCCCTAAGCAATTACTAGCGATGGGGGAGCTGTTTTTT
TRBD1,-,TRBJ1-1,TRBV7-9,CASSPGQGGFKNTEAFF,TGTGCCAGCAGCCCGGGACAGGGGGGTTTCAAGAACACTGAAGCTTTCTTT
-,-,TRBJ2-7,TRBV29-1,CSVGPEGGQYF,TGCAGCGTTGGGCCGGAGGGCGGGCAGTACTTC
TRBD1,few,TRBJ2-1,TRBV5-8,CASSFDRRQGSYNEQFF,TGTGCCAGCAGCTTCGACCGAAGACAGGGGTCTTACAATGAGCAGTTCTTC
-,-,TRBJ2-2,TRBV5-1,CASSSLDSGTGELFF,TGCGCCAGCAGCTCTTTAGACTCTGGCACCGGGGAGCTGTTTTTT
TRBD1,-,TRBJ1-3,TRBV18,CASSYRQGEGNTIYF,TGTGCCAGCTCATACCGACAGGGAGAAGGAAACACCATATATTTT